The entry below describes one T cell receptor (beta chain). Antigen unknown. CDR1 is SGHDT, CDR2 YYEEEE, per germline. CDR3 length: 16 amino acids. V dropped 4 bases and J dropped 5 bases, with 21 bases sitting between them. Researchers reported that TCR beta cDNA libraries carried unique molecular identifiers. A population of about 0.85 to 11 million T cells gave rise to roughly 500,000 cDNA molecules. TCRdb analysed the PCR reads with MiXCR anew, one entry per CDR3 protein. The sample lists fewer than 900,000 distinct CDR3 sequences, around 45% seen once, with over 4.5% in the top ten. This record comes from a study of post-analysis software for immune sequencing data. Study-level findings and limits: Four to six TRBV segments (TRBV5-6, TRBV5-1 and TRBV20-1 among them) occurred more frequently in patients than in controls.

Specimen: blood. This receptor was taken from a girl aged 5-17 years with multiple sclerosis. V gene TRBV5-6 combines with J gene TRBJ2-5, with D possibly matching TRBD1 (6 bases). Written as DNA, the CDR3 is TGTGCCAGCAGCCAAGAGGCGACAGGCCCGGGGGAGACCCAGTACTTC. This gives the protein CASSQEATGPGETQYF.